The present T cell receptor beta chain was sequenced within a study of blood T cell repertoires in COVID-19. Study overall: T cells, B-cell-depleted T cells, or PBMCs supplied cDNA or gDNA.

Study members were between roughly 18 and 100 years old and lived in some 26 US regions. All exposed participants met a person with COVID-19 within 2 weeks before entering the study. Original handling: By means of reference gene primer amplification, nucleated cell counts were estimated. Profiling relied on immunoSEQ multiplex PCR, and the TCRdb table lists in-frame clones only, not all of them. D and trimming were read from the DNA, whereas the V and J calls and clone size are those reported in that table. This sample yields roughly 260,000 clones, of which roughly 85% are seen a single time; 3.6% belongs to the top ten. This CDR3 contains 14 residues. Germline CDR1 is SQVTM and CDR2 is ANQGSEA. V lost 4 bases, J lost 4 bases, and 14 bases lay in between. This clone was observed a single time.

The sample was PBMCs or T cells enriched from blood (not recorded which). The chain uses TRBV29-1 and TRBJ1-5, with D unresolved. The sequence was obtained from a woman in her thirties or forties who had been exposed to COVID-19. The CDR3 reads CSVAWAEGNQPQHF. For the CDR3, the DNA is TGCAGCGTTGCGTGGGCAGAGGGAAATCAGCCCCAGCATTTT.